These 21 T cell receptor beta chains were sequenced from one sample in a study of OX40 agonist ivuxolimab in advanced cancers. Here immunoSEQ multiplex PCR was the method, and the copy in TCRdb shows in-frame clones only, minus some. This table holds roughly 100,000 clones, 90% found once. Sequences were derived from CD4+ or CD8+ T cells sorted from blood, sampled in a trial of the OX40 agonist ivuxolimab. The origin of the receptors is an adult with an advanced solid tumor such as melanoma, head and neck, liver or kidney cancer.

This chain links TRBV9 with TRBJ1-3; D might be TRBD1 (5 bases). V shed 0 bases and J shed 0 bases, with 7 bases lying between them. Germline CDR1 SGDLS, CDR2 YYNGEE. The CDR3 extends over 15 amino acids. CDR3 residues: CASSVVGDSGNTIYF. DNA of the CDR3: TGTGCCAGCAGCGTAGTAGGGGACTCTGGAAACACCATATATTTT.

The chain combines TRBV5-1 with TRBJ1-2; 9 nucleotides align to TRBD1. V trimming: 4 bases; J trimming: 5 bases; junction bases outside the gene matches: 12. The CDR3 extends over 16 amino acids. CDR1 and CDR2 (germline): SGHRS, YFSETQ. The DNA for the CDR3 is TGCGCCAGCAGCCCTGTCCCGGGACAGGGCTCGTATGGCTACACCTTC. Its translation is CASSPVPGQGSYGYTF. Full variable domain (outside the CDR3, taken from reference TRBV5-1 and TRBJ1-2): KAGVTQTPRYLIKTRGQQVTLSCSPISGHRSVSWYQQTPGQGLQFLFEYFSETQRNKGNFPGRFSGRQFSNSRSEMNVSTLELGDSALYLCASSPVPGQGSYGYTFGSGTRLTVV.

This clone occurred a few times. The rearrangement joins TRBV11-3 to TRBJ2-7; D is ambiguous. The germline V gene encodes CDR1 SGHNT and CDR2 YENEEA. This CDR3 comprises 13 residues. V was pared by 5 bases and J by 9 bases, with 17 bases between. DNA for the CDR3: TGTGCCAGCAGCGATCCGACAAGCTACTCGCAGTACTTC. Its translation is CASSDPTSYSQYF.

This rearrangement joins TRBV11-3 to TRBJ2-3; D is undetermined. The germline CDR1 and CDR2 sequences are SGHNT and YENEEA. Between the trimmed V and J ends, which lost 3 bases and 5 bases, there was a span of 9 bases. CDR3 size: 13 residues. This CDR3 reads CASSFHRIDTQYF. The CDR3 nucleotides are TGTGCCAGCAGCTTCCATCGGATAGATACGCAGTATTTT.

V gene TRBV30 combines with J gene TRBJ1-4, with D perhaps TRBD1 (5 bases). V lost 2 bases to trimming and J lost 0 bases, with 10 bases between them. Germline V lookup: CDR1 GTSNPN, CDR2 SVGIG (reference sequence). The CDR3 has 15 amino acids. CDR3 residues: CAWSPLQATNEKLFF. CDR3 bases: TGTGCCTGGAGTCCCCTACAGGCAACTAATGAAAAACTGTTTTTT.

The chain is built from TRBV4-3 and TRBJ1-1; no firm D call. In germline, CDR1 is LGHNA, CDR2 YSLEER. The CDR3 extends over 15 amino acids. Trimming shortened V by 0 bases and J by 4 bases, and 12 bases separated the two germline ends. CDR3 DNA sequence: TGCGCCAGCAGCCAAGAGAGACGGCTCCTCACTGAAGCTTTCTTT. Translating gives CASSQERRLLTEAFF.

The rearrangement links TRBV5-5 to TRBJ2-6; TRBD1 aligns across 10 bases. Unmatched junction bases numbered 10, after V lost 4 bases and J lost 0 bases. The length of the CDR3 is 19 residues. Germline CDR1 reads SGHKS; CDR2 reads YYEKEE (reference sequence). The CDR3 DNA follows: TGTGCCAGCAGCATACGGACAGGGGGAACCCTCTCTGGGGCCAACGTCCTGACTTTC. Translating gives CASSIRTGGTLSGANVLTF.

The rearrangement joins TRBV7-9 to TRBJ1-1; tentatively, D is TRBD1 (5 bases). V lost 4 bases, J lost 4 bases, and 13 bases lay in between. The length of the CDR3 is 14 residues. The germline gives CDR1 SEHNR, CDR2 FQNEAQ (reference sequence). Here the CDR3 DNA reads TGTGCCAGCAGCTCGCCGGGACTGATCACTGAAGCTTTCTTT. Its translation is CASSSPGLITEAFF.

The chain uses TRBV4-2 and TRBJ2-2, with D tentatively TRBD1 or TRBD2 (5 bases each). This CDR3 spans 16 amino acids. With 4 bases removed from V and 3 bases from J, the gap between germline ends came to 15 bases. Per germline, CDR1 LGHNA and CDR2 YNFKEQ. Written as DNA, the CDR3 is TGTGCCAGCAGCCCGTTGGGGACGAGGTACACCGGGGAGCTGTTTTTT. Translating it yields CASSPLGTRYTGELFF.

V and J are TRBV29-1 and TRBJ1-1; D is perhaps TRBD1 (6 bases). The CDR3 has 13 residues. The V gene lost 6 bases and the J gene lost 1 base, with 12 bases spanning the gap. CDR1 and CDR2 from the germline V gene are SQVTM and ANQGSEA. CDR3 DNA sequence: TGCAGCGTCTCCGGGACATCGAACACTGAAGCTTTCTTT. Translated: CSVSGTSNTEAFF.

The chain carries TRBV6-4 and TRBJ2-1, with TRBD2 matching 10 bases. The CDR3 runs 14 residues. Germline V CDR1 and CDR2: MRHNA, SNTAGT. Trimming removed 5 bases from V and 6 bases from J; junction bases left unmatched: 4. The CDR3 sequence is CASSFSGRFNEQFF. The CDR3 coding sequence is TGTGCCAGCAGTTTTAGCGGGAGGTTCAATGAGCAGTTCTTC.

The J gene is TRBJ2-5, the V gene TRBV28, with TRBD2 matching over 12 bases. The CDR3 extends over 16 amino acids. Trimming removed 4 bases from V and 0 bases from J; junction bases left unmatched: 3. CDR1 is MDHEN, CDR2 SYDVKM, per germline. As DNA, the CDR3 is TGTGCCAGCAGTTGGGGGACTAGCGGGTACCAAGAGACCCAGTACTTC. It yields the protein CASSWGTSGYQETQYF.

The CDR3 sequence is CASSYSGGTEAFF. The CDR3 region has the DNA TGTGCCAGCAGTTACTCGGGCGGTACAGAAGCTTTCTTT. This chain connects TRBV6-5 to TRBJ1-1; D not certain. V lost 0 bases and J lost 8, with 10 bases in between. CDR3 size: 13 residues. Germline lookup yields CDR1 MNHEY and CDR2 SVGAGI.

This chain uses TRBV28 with TRBJ2-7; 9 nucleotides match TRBD1. CDR1 MDHEN and CDR2 SYDVKM come from the germline V gene. The CDR3 contains 15 residues. J lost 3 bases, V lost 5 bases, and 8 bases had no gene match. CDR3 region: CASSPRTGEGYEQYF. CDR3 nucleotide sequence: TGTGCCAGCAGTCCACGGACAGGGGAAGGCTACGAGCAGTACTTC. The complete variable domain, with remaining parts taken from reference TRBV28 and TRBJ2-7, reads DVKVTQSSRYLVKRTGEKVFLECVQDMDHENMFWYRQDPGLGLRLIYFSYDVKMKEKGDIPEGYSVSREKKERFSLILESASTNQTSMYLCASSPRTGEGYEQYFGPGTRLTVT.

J is TRBJ2-5 and V is TRBV11-3; D remains ambiguous. Germline lookup yields CDR1 SGHNT and CDR2 YENEEA. There are 13 residues in the CDR3. V was pared by 5 bases and J by 1 base, with 8 bases between. The CDR3 sequence is CASSQEFQETQYF. The CDR3 DNA reads as TGTGCCAGCAGCCAGGAGTTCCAAGAGACCCAGTACTTC.

V gene TRBV7-2 combines with J gene TRBJ2-5; D gene unclear. With 6 bases removed from V and 5 bases from J, the gap between germline ends came to 25 bases. CDR1 is SGHTA and CDR2 is FQGNSA in the germline V gene. CDR3 length: 17 amino acids. This CDR3 reads CASSRGTEGLVGETQYF. The CDR3 DNA sequence: TGTGCCAGCAGTCGTGGTACAGAAGGGTTAGTAGGGGAGACCCAGTACTTC.

V is TRBV28 and J is TRBJ1-2, with D uncertain. This CDR3 is 13 amino acids long. CDR1 and CDR2 from the germline V gene are MDHEN and SYDVKM. The V gene lost 3 bases and the J gene lost 4 bases, with 9 bases spanning the gap. Written as DNA, the CDR3 is TGTGCCAGCAGTTTCCCCATCGGCTATGGCTACACCTTC. This translates into CASSFPIGYGYTF.

The chain joins TRBV30 to TRBJ1-6, with D tentatively TRBD1 (6 bases). Trimming pared 2 bases from V and 2 bases from J, leaving 13 bases between. The CDR3 sequence is 16 residues long. Germline values: CDR1 GTSNPN, CDR2 SVGIG (reference sequence). CDR3 DNA sequence: TGTGCCTGGAGTCGACAAGGGACACCCTATAATTCACCCCTCCACTTT. Protein sequence: CAWSRQGTPYNSPLHF.

The genes are TRBV6-6 and TRBJ1-5; D remains unclear. V gave up 5 bases and J gave up 0 bases, with 8 bases separating them. Germline V gives CDR1 MNHNY, CDR2 SVGAGI (reference sequence). The CDR3 length is 14 residues. The CDR3 loop is CASSERFSNQPQHF. The CDR3 nucleotides read TGTGCCAGCAGTGAGCGGTTTAGCAATCAGCCCCAGCATTTT.

The chain links TRBV7-3 to TRBJ2-1; 16 positions match TRBD2. V lost 1 base, J lost 5 bases, and 11 bases stayed unmatched. The CDR3 length is 20 residues. Germline values: CDR1 SGHTA, CDR2 FQGTGA. Here the CDR3 DNA reads TGTGCCAGCAGCTTAAGGCCTAAGGGACTAGCGGGAGGGCCCCACAATGAGCAGTTCTTC. The encoded protein is CASSLRPKGLAGGPHNEQFF. The full variable domain, its missing parts supplied by reference TRBV7-3 and TRBJ2-1, is GAGVSQTPSNKVTEKGKYVELRCDPISGHTALYWYRQSLGQGPEFLIYFQGTGAADDSGLPNDRFFAVRPEGSVSTLKIQRTERGDSAVYLCASSLRPKGLAGGPHNEQFFGPGTRLTVL.

CDR3 amino acids: CASSLNGRGEQFF. CDR3 in DNA: TGTGCCAGCAGCCTTAATGGACGAGGAGAGCAGTTCTTC. The chain uses TRBV11-3 and TRBJ2-1; D not certain. Trimming removed 5 bases from V and 10 bases from J, with 15 bases in between. Per germline, CDR1 SGHNT and CDR2 YENEEA. CDR3 length equals 13 residues.